This TCR beta chain came from a study of graft-versus-host responses after intestinal transplantation. Overall study context: Tacrolimus plus steroids were given to all recipients for two to three years, preceded by anti-thymocyte globulin induction.

Germline V gene data show CDR1 as MNHEY and CDR2 as SMNVEV (reference sequence). The length of the CDR3 is 14 residues. Trimming removed 5 bases from V and 5 bases from J, with 15 bases in between. General study points: Subjects displaying graft-donor T cell macrochimerism possessed elevated graft-versus-host to host-versus-graft clonal ratios inside allografts. Researchers found GvH clones in recipient marrow, and some showed up first in ileum or blood.

Clones were read by immunoSEQ multiplex PCR, and TCRdb kept only the in-frame ones, dropping some. The sample lists fewer than 110,000 clones, roughly 86% seen once, with less than 0.85% in the top ten. A word on this clone: Its antigen is unknown.

Sequencing used unstimulated CD4+ T cells sorted from spleen or lymph node cells, obtained before transplant. The V and J genes are TRBV27 and TRBJ1-1; the D gene is possibly TRBD1 (5 bases). This sequence was found in a human donor who was the organ donor for an intestinal transplant. The CDR3 DNA is TGTGCCAGCAGTCCTCAGGGTCAGGGTACTGAAGCTTTCTTT. This codes for CASSPQGQGTEAFF.